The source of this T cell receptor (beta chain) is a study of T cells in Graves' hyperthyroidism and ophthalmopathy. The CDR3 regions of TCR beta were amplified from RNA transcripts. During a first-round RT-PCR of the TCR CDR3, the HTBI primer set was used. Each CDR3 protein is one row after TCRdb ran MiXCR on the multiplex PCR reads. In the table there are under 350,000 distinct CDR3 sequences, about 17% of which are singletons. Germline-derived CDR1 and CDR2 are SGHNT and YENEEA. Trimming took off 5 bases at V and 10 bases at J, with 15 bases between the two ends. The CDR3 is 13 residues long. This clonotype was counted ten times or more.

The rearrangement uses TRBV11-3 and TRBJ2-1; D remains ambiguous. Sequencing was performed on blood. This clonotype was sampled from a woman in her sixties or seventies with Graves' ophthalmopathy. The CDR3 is CASSTDWTGEQFF. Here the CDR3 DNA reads TGTGCCAGCAGCACCGACTGGACCGGGGAGCAGTTCTTC. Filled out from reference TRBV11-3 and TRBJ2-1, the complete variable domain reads EAGVVQSPRYKIIEKKQPVAFWCNPISGHNTLYWYLQNLGQGPELLIRYENEEAVDDSQLPKDRFSAERLKGVDSTLKIQPAELGDSAVYLCASSTDWTGEQFFGPGTRLTVL.